Presented here are 4 T cell receptor beta chains from one specimen sequenced in a study of CD8 T cells in Susac syndrome. When the RNA was reverse transcribed, random hexamers were used with an input of about 0.5 to 1 ug. From the immunoSEQ multiplex PCR reads, TCRdb called clonotypes with MiXCR, one entry per CDR3 protein. The repertoire holds around 110,000 distinct CDR3 sequences, 96% seen once, with 0.12% to 0.15% in the top ten. What was sequenced was CD4+ T cells from PBMCs. These receptor sequences come from a human donor with Susac syndrome.

V usage is TRBV5-1 and J usage is TRBJ2-3, with 14 bases identical to TRBD2. The CDR3 is made up of 16 amino acids. With V trimmed by 3 bases and J by 6 bases, 6 bases remained unmatched. The germline V gene has CDR1 SGHRS and CDR2 YFSETQ. The CDR3 sequence: CASSSGLAGVRDTQYF. The CDR3, as DNA: TGCGCCAGCAGCTCGGGACTAGCGGGAGTAAGGGATACGCAGTATTTT.

This chain connects TRBV10-3 to TRBJ1-1, with D perhaps matching TRBD1 (5 bases). Germline CDR1 reads ENHRY; CDR2 reads SYGVKD. The CDR3 consists of 14 residues. V shed 3 bases and J shed 1 base, with 9 bases lying between them. The DNA for the CDR3 is TGTGCCATCAGTGATTGGACACGGAACACTGAAGCTTTCTTT. Protein: CAISDWTRNTEAFF.

The genes are TRBV4-3 and TRBJ2-1; 9 bases are a match to TRBD1. The CDR3 spans 16 residues. Trimming cost V 2 bases and J 1 base; bases outside gene matches: 3. The germline CDR1 and CDR2 sequences are LGHNA and YSLEER. The CDR3 sequence: CASSQRGTGSYNEQFF. The CDR3, as DNA: TGCGCCAGCAGCCAAAGAGGGACAGGGTCCTACAATGAGCAGTTCTTC.

As DNA, the CDR3 is TGTGCCAGCAGCTTAACCGGGACCTACGCTAGCACAGATACGCAGTATTTT. It specifies CASSLTGTYASTDTQYF. The rearrangement links TRBV11-2 to TRBJ2-3; D tentatively reads TRBD1 or TRBD2 (5 bases each). CDR1 and CDR2 from the germline V gene are SGHAT and FQNNGV. V shed 2 bases and J shed 0 bases, with 15 bases lying between them. This CDR3 is built from 17 residues.